Following are 7 T cell receptor beta chains from one sample sequenced in a study of blood T cell repertoires in COVID-19. Here immunoSEQ multiplex PCR was the method, and the copy in TCRdb shows in-frame clones only, minus some. The data hold 200,000 to 250,000 clones, with more than 65% observed a single time. The sequenced material came from peripheral blood. These receptors were obtained from a woman older than 75 with acute or convalescent COVID-19.

The gene calls are TRBV7-2 and TRBJ2-7, with 9 bases aligning to TRBD2. The CDR3 extends over 17 amino acids. With 3 bases clipped from V and 2 bases from J, the junction kept 11 bases outside the gene matches. Per the germline V gene, CDR1 is SGHTA and CDR2 is FQGNSA. CDR3 DNA: TGTGCCAGCAGCTTCAAATCCGGACTAGCGTACACCTACGAGCAGTACTTC. It specifies CASSFKSGLAYTYEQYF.

The chain couples TRBV10-3 to TRBJ2-2; 7 positions agree with TRBD2. V gave up 6 bases and J gave up 0 bases; unmatched junction bases: 7. The CDR3 runs to 16 residues. The V gene's germline CDR1 is ENHRY and CDR2 SYGVKD. The chain's CDR3 is CAISRRLASNTGELFF. Written as DNA, the CDR3 is TGTGCCATCAGCAGACGACTAGCTTCGAACACCGGGGAGCTGTTTTTT.

This clone was counted at least ten times. The chain has TRBV2 and TRBJ2-7; no clear D. CDR1 is SNHLY and CDR2 is FYNNEI in the germline V gene. The length of the CDR3 is 13 residues. The ends were cut back, 8 bases at V and 4 bases at J, with 15 bases in the middle. The CDR3 protein is CASSNLGLYEQYF. CDR3 bases: TGTGCCAGCTCGAACCTAGGCTTATACGAGCAGTACTTC.

CDR3 sequence: CASRANPQGSEAFF. The CDR3 region has the DNA TGTGCCAGCAGGGCTAATCCACAGGGCTCCGAAGCTTTCTTT. The V call is TRBV25-1, the J call TRBJ1-1; the D gene is possibly TRBD1 (6 bases). The V and J ends lost 6 bases and 8 bases respectively, with 19 bases between them. Germline CDR1 and CDR2: MGHDK and SYGVNS. The CDR3 length is 14 residues. Full variable domain (remainder filled in from reference TRBV25-1 and TRBJ1-1): EADIYQTPRYLVIGTGKKITLECSQTMGHDKMYWYQQDPGMELHLIHYSYGVNSTEKGDLSSESTVSRIRTEHFPLTLESARPSHTSQYLCASRANPQGSEAFFGQGTRLTVV.

The J gene is TRBJ1-2, the V gene TRBV19; D is ambiguous. The germline CDR1 and CDR2 sequences are LNHDA and SQIVND (reference sequence). With 3 bases removed from V and 8 bases from J, the gap between germline ends came to 13 bases. The CDR3 sequence is 13 residues long. CDR3 region: CASSIGLAWGYTF. The CDR3 DNA sequence: TGTGCCAGTAGTATTGGCCTTGCCTGGGGCTACACCTTC.

This clone was detected only a few times. This chain uses TRBV4-1 with TRBJ1-2, with a weak D call TRBD1 (5 bases). V shed 1 base and J shed 8 bases, with 11 bases lying between them. The germline V gene has CDR1 MGHRA and CDR2 YSYEKL. This CDR3 has 13 residues. The CDR3 DNA sequence: TGCGCCAGCAGCCAAGGTGGAGGGGTAGGCTACACCTTC. Translated: CASSQGGGVGYTF.

The V call is TRBV18, the J call TRBJ1-2; 7 bases map to TRBD1. V gave up 6 bases and J gave up 6 bases; unmatched junction bases: 7. Germline loops: CDR1 KGHSH, CDR2 LQKENI. This CDR3 comprises 13 residues. CDR3 region: CASSPGQANGYTF. The CDR3 DNA reads as TGTGCCAGCTCTCCCGGACAGGCTAATGGCTACACCTTC.